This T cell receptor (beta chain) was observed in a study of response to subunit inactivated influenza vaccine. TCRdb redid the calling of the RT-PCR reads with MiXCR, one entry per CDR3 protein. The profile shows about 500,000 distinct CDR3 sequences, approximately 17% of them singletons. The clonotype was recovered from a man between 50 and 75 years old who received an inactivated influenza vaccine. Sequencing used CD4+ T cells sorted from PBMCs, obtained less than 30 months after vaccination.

CDR3 bases: TGTGCCAGCAGCTTAGTGTCTGGGCTAGCGGGAGGCGAGCAGTACTTC. Its translation is CASSLVSGLAGGEQYF. This sequence joins TRBV7-2 and TRBJ2-7; 11 bases are a match to TRBD2. V lost 1 base to trimming and J lost 6 bases; unmatched junction nucleotides: 8. This CDR3 region has 16 residues. In germline, CDR1 is SGHTA, CDR2 FQGNSA.